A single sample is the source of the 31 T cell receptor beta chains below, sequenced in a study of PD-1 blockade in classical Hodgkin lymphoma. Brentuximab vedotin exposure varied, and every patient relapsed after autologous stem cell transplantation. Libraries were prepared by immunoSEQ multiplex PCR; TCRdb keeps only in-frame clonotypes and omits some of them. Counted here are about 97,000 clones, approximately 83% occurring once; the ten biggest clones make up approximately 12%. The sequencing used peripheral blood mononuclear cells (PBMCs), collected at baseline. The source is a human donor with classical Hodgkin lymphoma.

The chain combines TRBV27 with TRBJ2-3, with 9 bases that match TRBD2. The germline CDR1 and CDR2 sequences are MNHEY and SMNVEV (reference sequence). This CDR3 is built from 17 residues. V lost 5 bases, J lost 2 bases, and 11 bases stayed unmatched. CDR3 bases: TGTGCCAGCAGTCGAAGGGGGACTAGCATTTTCACAGATACGCAGTATTTT. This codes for CASSRRGTSIFTDTQYF.

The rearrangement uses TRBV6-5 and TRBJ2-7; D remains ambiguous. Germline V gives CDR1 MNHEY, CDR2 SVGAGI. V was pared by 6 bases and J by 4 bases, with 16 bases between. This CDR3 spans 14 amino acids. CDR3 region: CASRIIVGGYEQYF. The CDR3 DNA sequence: TGTGCCAGCAGGATCATTGTCGGCGGTTACGAGCAGTACTTC.

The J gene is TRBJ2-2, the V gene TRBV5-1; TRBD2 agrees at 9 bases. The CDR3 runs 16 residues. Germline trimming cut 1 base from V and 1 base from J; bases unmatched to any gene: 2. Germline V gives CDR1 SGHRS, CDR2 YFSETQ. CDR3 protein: CASSLLTSGNTGELFF. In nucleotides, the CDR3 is TGCGCCAGCAGCTTGTTGACTAGCGGGAACACCGGGGAGCTGTTTTTT.

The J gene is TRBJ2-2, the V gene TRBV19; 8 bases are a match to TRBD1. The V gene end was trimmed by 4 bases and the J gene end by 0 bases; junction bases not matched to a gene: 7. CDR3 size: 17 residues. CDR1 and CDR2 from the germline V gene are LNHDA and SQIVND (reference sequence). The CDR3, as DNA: TGTGCCAGTAGTAAGAGGACAGGGACCGCGAACACCGGGGAGCTGTTTTTT. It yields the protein CASSKRTGTANTGELFF.

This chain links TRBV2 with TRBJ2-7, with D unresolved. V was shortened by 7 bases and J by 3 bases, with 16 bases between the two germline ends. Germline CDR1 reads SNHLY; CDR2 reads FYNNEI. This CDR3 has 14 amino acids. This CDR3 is CASNPGSIYYEQYF. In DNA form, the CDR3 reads TGTGCCAGCAATCCCGGGTCTATCTACTACGAGCAGTACTTC.

The CDR3 sequence: CASSEALRQPQHF. The CDR3 DNA is TGTGCCAGCAGTGAAGCGCTTCGGCAGCCCCAGCATTTT. The rearrangement links TRBV6-1 to TRBJ1-5; D is unresolved. CDR1 is MNHNS, CDR2 SASEGT, per germline. Trimming took off 0 bases at V and 7 bases at J, with 7 bases between the two ends. The CDR3 covers 13 residues.

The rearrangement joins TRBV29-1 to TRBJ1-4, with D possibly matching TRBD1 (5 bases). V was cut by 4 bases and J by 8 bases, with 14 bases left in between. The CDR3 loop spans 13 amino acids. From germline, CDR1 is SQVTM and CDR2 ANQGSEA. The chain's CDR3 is CSVVSRRGEKLFF. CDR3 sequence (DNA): TGCAGCGTTGTCTCACGGAGGGGAGAAAAACTGTTTTTT.

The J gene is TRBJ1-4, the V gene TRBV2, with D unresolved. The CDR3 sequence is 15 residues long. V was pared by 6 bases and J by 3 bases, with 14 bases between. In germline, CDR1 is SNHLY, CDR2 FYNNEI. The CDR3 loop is CASSFGGVANEKLFF. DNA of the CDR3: TGTGCCAGCAGCTTCGGTGGCGTGGCTAATGAAAAACTGTTTTTT.

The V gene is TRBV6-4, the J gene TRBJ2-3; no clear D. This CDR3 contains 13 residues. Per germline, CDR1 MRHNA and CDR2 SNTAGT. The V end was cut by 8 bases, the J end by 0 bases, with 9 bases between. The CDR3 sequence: CASAHESTDTQYF. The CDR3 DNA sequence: TGTGCCAGCGCACACGAAAGCACAGATACGCAGTATTTT.

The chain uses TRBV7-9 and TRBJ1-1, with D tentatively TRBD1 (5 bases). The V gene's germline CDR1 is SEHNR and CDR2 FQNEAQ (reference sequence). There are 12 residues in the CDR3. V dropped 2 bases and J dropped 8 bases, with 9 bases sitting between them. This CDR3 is CASSLRGVEAFF. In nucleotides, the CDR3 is TGTGCCAGCAGCTTACGAGGGGTAGAAGCTTTCTTT. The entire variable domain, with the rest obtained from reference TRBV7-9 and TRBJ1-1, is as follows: DTGVSQNPRHKITKRGQNVTFRCDPISEHNRLYWYRQTLGQGPEFLTYFQNEAQLEKSRLLSDRFSAERPKGSFSTLEIQRTEQGDSAMYLCASSLRGVEAFFGQGTRLTVV.

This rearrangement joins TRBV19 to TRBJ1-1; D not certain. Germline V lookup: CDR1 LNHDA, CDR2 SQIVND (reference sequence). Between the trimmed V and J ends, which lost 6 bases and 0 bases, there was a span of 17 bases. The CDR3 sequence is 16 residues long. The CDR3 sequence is CASSSGPKIMNTEAFF. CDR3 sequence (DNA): TGTGCCAGTAGCTCCGGTCCGAAGATTATGAACACTGAAGCTTTCTTT.

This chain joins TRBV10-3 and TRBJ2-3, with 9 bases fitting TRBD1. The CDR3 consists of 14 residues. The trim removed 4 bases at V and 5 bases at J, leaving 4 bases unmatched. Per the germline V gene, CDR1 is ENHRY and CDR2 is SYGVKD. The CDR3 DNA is TGTGCCATCAGTGGGGGACAGGGAGGAGATACGCAGTATTTT. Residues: CAISGGQGGDTQYF.

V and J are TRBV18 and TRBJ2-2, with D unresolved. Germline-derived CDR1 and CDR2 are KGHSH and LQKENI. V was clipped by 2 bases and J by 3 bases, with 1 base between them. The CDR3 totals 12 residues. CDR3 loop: CASSPDTGELFF. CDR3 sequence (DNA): TGTGCCAGCTCACCAGACACCGGGGAGCTGTTTTTT.

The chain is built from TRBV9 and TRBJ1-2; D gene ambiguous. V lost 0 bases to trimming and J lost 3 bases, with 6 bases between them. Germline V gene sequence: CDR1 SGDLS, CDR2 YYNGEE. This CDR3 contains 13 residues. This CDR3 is CASSVGRDYGYTF. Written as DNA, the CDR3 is TGTGCCAGCAGCGTAGGGCGGGACTATGGCTACACCTTC.

CDR3 nucleotide sequence: TGTGCCAGCAGCGTAGGGAGCGGACTAGCGGGAGCAAGCACAGATACGCAGTATTTT. It translates to CASSVGSGLAGASTDTQYF. The J gene is TRBJ2-3, the V gene TRBV9; TRBD2 matches 13 bases. The CDR3 length is 19 residues. The trim removed 0 bases at V and 0 bases at J, leaving 7 bases unmatched. Germline values: CDR1 SGDLS, CDR2 YYNGEE.

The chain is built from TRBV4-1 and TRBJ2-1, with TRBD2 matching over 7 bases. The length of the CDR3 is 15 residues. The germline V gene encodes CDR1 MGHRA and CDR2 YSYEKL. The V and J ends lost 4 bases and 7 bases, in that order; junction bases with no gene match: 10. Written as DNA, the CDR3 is TGCGCCAGCAGCCGGGGGGGACTACTGGTAAATGAGCAGTTCTTC. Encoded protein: CASSRGGLLVNEQFF.

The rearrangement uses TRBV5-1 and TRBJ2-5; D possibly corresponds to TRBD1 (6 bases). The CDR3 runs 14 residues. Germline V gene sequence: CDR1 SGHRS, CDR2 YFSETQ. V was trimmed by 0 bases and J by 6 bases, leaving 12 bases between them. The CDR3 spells CASSLDAGAQTQYF. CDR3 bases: TGCGCCAGCAGCTTGGATGCAGGGGCTCAGACCCAGTACTTC.

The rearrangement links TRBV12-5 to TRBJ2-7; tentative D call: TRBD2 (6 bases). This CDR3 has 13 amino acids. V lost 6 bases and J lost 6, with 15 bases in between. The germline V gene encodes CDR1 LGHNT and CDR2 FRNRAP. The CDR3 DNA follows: TGTGCTAGTGGCTCCCGGAGGGGTGGCGAGCAGTACTTC. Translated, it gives CASGSRRGGEQYF.

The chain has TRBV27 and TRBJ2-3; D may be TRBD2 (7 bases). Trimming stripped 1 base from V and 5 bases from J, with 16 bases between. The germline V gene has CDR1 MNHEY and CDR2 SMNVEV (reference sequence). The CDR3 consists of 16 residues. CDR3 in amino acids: CASSLWDGGPGDTQYF. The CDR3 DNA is TGTGCCAGCAGTTTATGGGACGGGGGGCCGGGAGATACGCAGTATTTT.

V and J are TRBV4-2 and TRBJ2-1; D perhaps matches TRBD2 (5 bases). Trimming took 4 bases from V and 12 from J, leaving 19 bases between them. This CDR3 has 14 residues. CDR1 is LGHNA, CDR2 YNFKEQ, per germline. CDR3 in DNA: TGTGCCAGCAGCCCCCTAGAAGGAGCGAGCGGGCAGTTCTTC. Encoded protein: CASSPLEGASGQFF.

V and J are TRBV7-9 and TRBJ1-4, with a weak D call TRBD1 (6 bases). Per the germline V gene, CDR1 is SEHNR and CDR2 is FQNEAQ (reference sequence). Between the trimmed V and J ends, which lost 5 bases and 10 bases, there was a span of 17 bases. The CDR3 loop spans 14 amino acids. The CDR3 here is CASSRTDQIGKLFF. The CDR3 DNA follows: TGTGCCAGCAGCCGGACAGACCAAATCGGAAAACTGTTTTTT.

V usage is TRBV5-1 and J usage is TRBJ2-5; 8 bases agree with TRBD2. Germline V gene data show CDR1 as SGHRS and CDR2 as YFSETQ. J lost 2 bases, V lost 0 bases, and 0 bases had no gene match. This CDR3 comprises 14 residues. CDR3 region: CASSLGGGQETQYF. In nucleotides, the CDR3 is TGCGCCAGCAGCTTGGGCGGGGGGCAAGAGACCCAGTACTTC.

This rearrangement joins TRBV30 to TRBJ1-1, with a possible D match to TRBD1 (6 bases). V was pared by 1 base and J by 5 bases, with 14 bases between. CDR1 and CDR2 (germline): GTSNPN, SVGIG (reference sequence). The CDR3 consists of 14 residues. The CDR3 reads CAWSDRRGLTEAFF. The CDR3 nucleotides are TGTGCCTGGAGTGATCGCAGGGGCCTAACTGAAGCTTTCTTT.

The CDR3 DNA sequence: TGTGCCAGTAGTACAAGACAACTCACAGATACGCAGTATTTT. It is translated as CASSTRQLTDTQYF. V and J are TRBV19 and TRBJ2-3; D gene uncertain. Per the germline V gene, CDR1 is LNHDA and CDR2 is SQIVND (reference sequence). V lost 4 bases to trimming and J lost 2 bases, with 10 bases between them. The CDR3 spans 14 residues.

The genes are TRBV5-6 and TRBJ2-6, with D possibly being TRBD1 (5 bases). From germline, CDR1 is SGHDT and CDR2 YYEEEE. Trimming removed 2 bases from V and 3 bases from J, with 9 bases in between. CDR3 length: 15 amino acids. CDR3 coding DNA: TGTGCCAGCAGCTTAAGGGGTAGTGGGGCCAACGTCCTGACTTTC. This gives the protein CASSLRGSGANVLTF.

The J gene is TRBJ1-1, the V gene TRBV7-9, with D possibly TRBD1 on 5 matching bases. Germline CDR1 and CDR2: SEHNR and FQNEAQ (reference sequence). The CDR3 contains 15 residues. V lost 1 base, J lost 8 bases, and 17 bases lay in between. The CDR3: CASSLGVSARAEAFF. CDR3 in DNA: TGTGCCAGCAGCTTAGGGGTCTCCGCCAGGGCCGAAGCTTTCTTT.

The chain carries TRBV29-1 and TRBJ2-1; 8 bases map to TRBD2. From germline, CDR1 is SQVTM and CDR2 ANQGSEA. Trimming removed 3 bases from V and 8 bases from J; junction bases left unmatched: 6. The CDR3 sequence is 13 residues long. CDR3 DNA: TGCAGCGTTGAGGTAGCGGGACACCATGAGCAGTTCTTC. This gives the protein CSVEVAGHHEQFF.

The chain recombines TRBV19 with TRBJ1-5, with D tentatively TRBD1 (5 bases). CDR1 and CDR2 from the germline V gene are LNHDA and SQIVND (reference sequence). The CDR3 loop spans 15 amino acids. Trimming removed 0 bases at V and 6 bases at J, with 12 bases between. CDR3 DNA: TGTGCCAGTAGTATAGACAGGGAATGGAGTCAGCCCCAGCATTTT. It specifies CASSIDREWSQPQHF.

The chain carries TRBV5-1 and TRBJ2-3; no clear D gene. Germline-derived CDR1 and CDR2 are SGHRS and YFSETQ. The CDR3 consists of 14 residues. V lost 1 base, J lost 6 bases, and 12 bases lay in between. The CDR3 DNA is TGCGCCAGCAGCTTGTACCCTTCGCGGGATACGCAGTATTTT. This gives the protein CASSLYPSRDTQYF.

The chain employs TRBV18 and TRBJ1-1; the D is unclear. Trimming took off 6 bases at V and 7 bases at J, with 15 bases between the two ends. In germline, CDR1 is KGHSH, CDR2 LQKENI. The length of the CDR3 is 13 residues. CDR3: CASSLGHLSEAFF. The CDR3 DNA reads TGTGCCAGCTCCCTAGGTCACCTCAGTGAAGCTTTCTTT. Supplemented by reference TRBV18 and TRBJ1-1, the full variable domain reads NAGVMQNPRHLVRRRGQEARLRCSPMKGHSHVYWYRQLPEEGLKFMVYLQKENIIDESGMPKERFSAEFPKEGPSILRIQQVVRGDSAAYFCASSLGHLSEAFFGQGTRLTVV.

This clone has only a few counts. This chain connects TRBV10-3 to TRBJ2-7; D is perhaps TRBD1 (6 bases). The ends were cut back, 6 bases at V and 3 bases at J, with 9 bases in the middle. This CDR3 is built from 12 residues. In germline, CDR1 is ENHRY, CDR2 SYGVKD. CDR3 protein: CAISKGHYEQYF. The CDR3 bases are TGTGCCATCAGCAAGGGACACTACGAGCAGTACTTC.